One sample yielded the 4 T cell receptor beta chains listed below, sequenced in a study of T cell repertoires in cytomegalovirus infection. In TCRdb, the reads were re-called with MiXCR into one record per CDR3 protein. Of 60,000 to 75,000 distinct CDR3 sequences in the sample, about 26% were seen once. For these receptors, no antigen is known. The sequencing used CD8+ T cells from cultured PBMCs, collected from culture after CMV antigen stimulation. These receptor sequences come from a human donor in good health (CMV status not recorded). Some clones in this sample may be carry-over from other donors' samples.

At least ten counts were recorded for this clonotype. This chain links TRBV7-9 with TRBJ2-5; 16 bases align to TRBD2. The V segment lost 5 bases and the J segment 5 bases; nucleotides outside the gene matches: 11. The germline CDR1 and CDR2 sequences are SEHNR and FQNEAQ (reference sequence). This CDR3 is 18 amino acids long. The chain's CDR3 is CASSPGTSGRASTETQYF. CDR3 DNA sequence: TGTGCCAGCAGCCCCGGGACTAGCGGGAGGGCCTCTACTGAGACCCAGTACTTC.

The table lists this clonotype with a few counts. A read error may produce the germline difference seen at one junction end. V and J are TRBV20-1 and TRBJ2-4, with a tentative D call TRBD2 (6 bases). The CDR3 extends over 14 amino acids. Germline V lookup: CDR1 DFQATT, CDR2 SNEGSKA (reference sequence). The CDR3 nucleotides read TGCAGCGCTAACGGGGGACTAGCCAAAAACATTCAGTACTTC. Translation: CSANGGLAKNIQYF.

The rearrangement joins TRBV7-9 to TRBJ1-5; TRBD1 matches 7 bases. Germline V gives CDR1 SEHNR, CDR2 FQNEAQ (reference sequence). The V segment lost 2 bases and the J segment 2 bases; nucleotides outside the gene matches: 9. The CDR3 is 17 residues long. The CDR3 nucleotides read TGTGCCAGCAGCTTAACGGAGGGGGCTTTTGGCAATCAGCCCCAGCATTTT. It translates to CASSLTEGAFGNQPQHF.

The chain employs TRBV11-3 and TRBJ2-7; 7 nucleotides agree with TRBD1. Germline CDR1 reads SGHNT; CDR2 reads YENEEA. This CDR3 region has 12 residues. The V segment lost 3 bases and the J segment 6 bases; nucleotides outside the gene matches: 2. In nucleotides, the CDR3 is TGTGCCAGCAGCTTCGCAGGGGGCGAGCAGTACTTC. It yields the protein CASSFAGGEQYF.